Presented here are 21 T cell receptor beta chains from one specimen sequenced in a study of early T cells in non-severe SARS-CoV-2 infection. Using its own MiXCR run on the 5' RACE reads, TCRdb lists one record per CDR3 protein. The table lists 55,000 to 85,000 distinct CDR3 sequences, around 12% of them singletons. The specimen sequenced was whole blood. The source is an adult who was a healthcare worker with PCR-confirmed SARS-CoV-2 infection or an uninfected control (not recorded which).

The chain is built from TRBV7-2 and TRBJ2-4, with TRBD1 as a possible D gene (6 bases). Trimming shortened V by 5 bases and J by 2 bases, and 16 bases separated the two germline ends. This CDR3 has 16 residues. From germline, CDR1 is SGHTA and CDR2 FQGNSA. Here the CDR3 reads CASSPRTDLPKNIQYF. DNA for the CDR3: TGTGCCAGCAGCCCCAGGACAGATCTACCCAAAAACATTCAGTACTTC.

At least ten counts were recorded for this clonotype. This rearrangement joins TRBV4-2 to TRBJ1-2; 7 positions match TRBD1. The J segment lost 4 bases and the V segment lost 4 bases, leaving 6 bases of the junction unmatched. Germline CDR1 is LGHNA and CDR2 is YNFKEQ. This CDR3 contains 14 residues. CDR3 nucleotides: TGTGCCAGCAGCCGGCCGGGACAGATCTATGGCTACACCTTC. This encodes CASSRPGQIYGYTF.

This clonotype was counted between two and nine times. The J gene is TRBJ2-7, the V gene TRBV3-1; D unresolved. The V end was cut by 4 bases, the J end by 0 bases, with 10 bases between. The CDR3 is made up of 14 amino acids. Per germline, CDR1 LGHDT and CDR2 YNNKEL (reference sequence). The CDR3 DNA sequence: TGTGCCAGCAGCCGGCGGCCCCTCTCCTACGAGCAGTACTTC. Its translation: CASSRRPLSYEQYF.

The J gene is TRBJ2-1, the V gene TRBV4-1, with 12 bases identical to TRBD2. Germline V gene sequence: CDR1 MGHRA, CDR2 YSYEKL. V shed 3 bases, J shed 5 bases, and the junction held 5 bases outside the gene matches. CDR3 size: 16 residues. The CDR3 here is CASSQPTSGRNNEQFF. The CDR3 nucleotides are TGCGCCAGCAGCCAGCCCACTAGCGGGAGGAACAATGAGCAGTTCTTC.

This clonotype has ten or more counts. The rearrangement joins TRBV20-1 to TRBJ1-1, with a weak D call TRBD1 (5 bases). This CDR3 is 17 amino acids long. Germline V gene sequence: CDR1 DFQATT, CDR2 SNEGSKA (reference sequence). Deletions cut 5 bases from V and 2 bases from J, with 24 bases between. The CDR3 here is CSARPPGRTQKNTEAFF. As DNA, the CDR3 is TGCAGTGCTCGTCCTCCGGGACGAACTCAGAAAAACACTGAAGCTTTCTTT.

This clonotype has a handful of counts. V is TRBV12-2 and J is TRBJ2-4; the D segment call TRBD2 is taken from the table without a DNA check. TRBV12-2 has pseudogene status. The CDR3 loop spans 18 amino acids. CDR3 residues: CASRLVYEGAKRLDIQYF. The CDR3 DNA reads as TGTGCAAGTCGCTTAGTTTATGAGGGAGCTAAGCGTCTGGACATTCAGTACTTC.

The chain recombines TRBV19 with TRBJ2-7, with TRBD2 identical over 8 bases. Trimming removed 5 bases from V and 0 bases from J; junction bases left unmatched: 9. Germline V CDR1 and CDR2: LNHDA, SQIVND (reference sequence). The length of the CDR3 is 16 residues. This chain's CDR3 is CASSFGIAGSSYEQYF. Written as DNA, the CDR3 is TGTGCCAGTAGTTTCGGGATAGCGGGGTCCTCCTACGAGCAGTACTTC. Together with reference TRBV19 and TRBJ2-7, the CDR3 gives the full variable domain: DGGITQSPKYLFRKEGQNVTLSCEQNLNHDAMYWYRQDPGQGLRLIYYSQIVNDFQKGDIAEGYSVSREKKESFPLTVTSAQKNPTAFYLCASSFGIAGSSYEQYFGPGTRLTVT.

The chain employs TRBV6-1 and TRBJ1-2; D is possibly TRBD1 (6 bases). This CDR3 region has 14 residues. Deletions cut 7 bases from V and 4 bases from J, with 16 bases between. Germline CDR1 MNHNS, CDR2 SASEGT. CDR3 in DNA: TGTGCCAGCACCGGACAGAGCCCATTCTATGGCTACACCTTC. This sequence encodes CASTGQSPFYGYTF.

The chain couples TRBV29-1 to TRBJ1-1; D remains ambiguous. CDR1 SQVTM and CDR2 ANQGSEA come from the germline V gene. Trimming shortened V by 1 base and J by 4 bases, and 7 bases separated the two germline ends. The CDR3 consists of 12 residues. The CDR3 sequence is CSVEVWGTEAFF. Here the CDR3 DNA reads TGCAGCGTTGAAGTTTGGGGCACTGAAGCTTTCTTT.

This chain links TRBV20-1 with TRBJ2-3, with D perhaps TRBD2 (7 bases). Germline lookup yields CDR1 DFQATT and CDR2 SNEGSKA (reference sequence). The CDR3 is 15 residues long. The germline V and J ends were trimmed by 5 bases and 6 bases, with 21 bases remaining between them. The CDR3 DNA is TGCAGTGCTCAGAGGGGGAGGGCCAATAGGGATACGCAGTATTTT. Protein sequence: CSAQRGRANRDTQYF.

This clonotype has ten or more counts. The chain is built from TRBV7-2 and TRBJ2-3, with D possibly TRBD2 on 5 matching bases. In germline, CDR1 is SGHTA, CDR2 FQGNSA. The germline V and J ends were trimmed by 5 bases and 5 bases, with 14 bases remaining between them. The CDR3 is 14 amino acids. CDR3 sequence (DNA): TGTGCCAGCAGCAAACAACGGCGGGTAGATACGCAGTATTTT. Its protein product is CASSKQRRVDTQYF.

DNA of the CDR3: TGTGCCAGCAGCTCTGGCCCTCCCAATGAGCAGTTCTTC. Translating gives CASSSGPPNEQFF. The chain carries TRBV11-3 and TRBJ2-1; D is unclear. This CDR3 comprises 13 residues. Germline loops: CDR1 SGHNT, CDR2 YENEEA. V shed 4 bases and J shed 6 bases, with 10 bases lying between them.

In this sample, this clonotype turned up many times. The chain carries TRBV10-1 and TRBJ1-1; no definite D call. The CDR3 runs 13 residues. Germline CDR1 WNHNN, CDR2 SYGVQD (reference sequence). V was shortened by 0 bases and J by 5 bases, with 7 bases between the two germline ends. CDR3 in DNA: TGCGCCAGCAGTGAGTCCCAGAGGACTGAAGCTTTCTTT. It encodes CASSESQRTEAFF.

Only a few counts were recorded for this clonotype. The CDR3 bases are TGCAGTGCTAGAGGAACAGGGGCCCACTACGAGCAGTACTTC. Translating it yields CSARGTGAHYEQYF. This chain links TRBV20-1 with TRBJ2-7, with 7 bases fitting TRBD1. The CDR3 length is 14 residues. V gave up 1 base and J gave up 3 bases; unmatched junction bases: 6. CDR1 and CDR2 (germline): DFQATT, SNEGSKA (reference sequence).

Note on this clonotype: A much larger clone lies one base from this, so it may be a read error. The rearrangement joins TRBV10-3 to TRBJ1-3, with D hard to call. Germline V lookup: CDR1 ENHRY, CDR2 SYGVKD. This CDR3 is built from 15 residues. DNA of the CDR3: TGTGTCATCAGTGAAGGCGGGCTCTCTGGAAACACCATATATTTT. It codes for CVISEGGLSGNTIYF.

In its sample, this clonotype was seen many times. The chain employs TRBV4-1 and TRBJ1-1; 9 bases match TRBD1. Germline-derived CDR1 and CDR2 are MGHRA and YSYEKL. The CDR3 covers 15 residues. After removal of 3 bases from V and 6 bases from J, the junction contained 8 bases not matched to a gene. CDR3 residues: CASSQWDRVISEAFF. CDR3 DNA sequence: TGCGCCAGCAGCCAGTGGGACAGGGTAATCTCTGAAGCTTTCTTT.

This clonotype turned up a few times. The chain uses TRBV6-1 and TRBJ1-1; tentative D call: TRBD1 (5 bases). From germline, CDR1 is MNHNS and CDR2 SASEGT. This CDR3 comprises 20 residues. The ends were cut back, 4 bases at V and 3 bases at J, with 30 bases in the middle. CDR3 sequence: CASSARNYVTGLPADTEAFF. The DNA of the CDR3 is TGTGCCAGCAGTGCCCGAAACTACGTGACGGGGCTCCCCGCCGACACTGAAGCTTTCTTT.

This clonotype has a count of ten or more. The rearrangement joins TRBV12-3 or TRBV12-4 to TRBJ1-5; D gene ambiguous. CDR3 length: 14 amino acids. The germline V and J ends were trimmed by 2 bases and 4 bases, with 9 bases remaining between them. The CDR3: CASSLSTFNQPQHF. In DNA form, the CDR3 reads TGTGCCAGCAGTTTATCCACCTTTAATCAGCCCCAGCATTTT.

To note about this clonotype: Just one base apart from a much larger clone, this may be a read error. The V and J genes are TRBV19 and TRBJ2-3; TRBD2 matches 11 bases. CDR3 size: 16 residues. V lost 3 bases and J lost 3; bases outside the gene matches: 5. From germline, CDR1 is LNHDA and CDR2 SQIVND (reference sequence). The CDR3 region is CASSIAGTSGTDTQYF. The CDR3 DNA follows: TGTGCCAGTAGTATCGCCGGGACTAGCGGTACAGATACGCAGTATTTT.

In its sample, this clonotype was seen a few times. This rearrangement joins TRBV5-1 to TRBJ2-6; unclear D gene. Germline V lookup: CDR1 SGHRS, CDR2 YFSETQ. The CDR3 length is 14 residues. The ends were cut back, 4 bases at V and 0 bases at J, with 5 bases in the middle. Here the CDR3 reads CASSAGSGANVLTF. In DNA, the CDR3 is TGCGCCAGCAGCGCCGGCTCTGGGGCCAACGTCCTGACTTTC.

This clonotype was found once. J is TRBJ2-3 and V is TRBV27; the match to TRBD2 covers 15 bases. V dropped 6 bases and J dropped 7; count of bases not matched to a gene: 17. CDR1 is MNHEY and CDR2 is SMNVEV in the germline V gene (reference sequence). The length of the CDR3 is 19 residues. The CDR3 is CASSPRDDWTSGRDYTQYF. CDR3 in DNA: TGTGCCAGCAGCCCCCGGGACGACTGGACTAGCGGGAGGGACTATACGCAGTATTTT.